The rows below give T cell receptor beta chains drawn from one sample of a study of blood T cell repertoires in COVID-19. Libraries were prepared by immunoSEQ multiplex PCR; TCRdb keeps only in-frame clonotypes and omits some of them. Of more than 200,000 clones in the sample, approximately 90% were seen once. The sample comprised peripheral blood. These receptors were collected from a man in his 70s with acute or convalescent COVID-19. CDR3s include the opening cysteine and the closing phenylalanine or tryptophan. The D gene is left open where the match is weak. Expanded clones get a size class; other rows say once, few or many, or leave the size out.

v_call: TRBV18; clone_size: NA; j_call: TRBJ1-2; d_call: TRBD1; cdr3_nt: TGTGCCAGCTCACCATCGAAACAGGGGGCAATAGCTGGCTACACCTTC; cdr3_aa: CASSPSKQGAIAGYTF
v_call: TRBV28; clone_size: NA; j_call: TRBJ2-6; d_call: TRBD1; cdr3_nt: TGTGCCAGCTCAACAGGGGCCGGGGCCAACGTCCTGACTTTC; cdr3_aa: CASSTGAGANVLTF
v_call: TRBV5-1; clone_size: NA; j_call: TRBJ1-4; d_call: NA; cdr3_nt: TGCGCCAGCAGCCCCCGCCCAACAGGGTCAAATGAAAAACTGTTTTTT; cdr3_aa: CASSPRPTGSNEKLFF
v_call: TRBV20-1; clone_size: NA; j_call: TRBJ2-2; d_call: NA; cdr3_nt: TGCAGTGCTAGTGGGGAGGAGAAAACCGGGGAGCTGTTTTTT; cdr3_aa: CSASGEEKTGELFF
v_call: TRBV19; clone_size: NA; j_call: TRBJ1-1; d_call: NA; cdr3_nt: TGTGCCAGTAGTACCCATTATTCCTTAACAGATATGAACACTGAAGCTTTCTTT; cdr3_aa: CASSTHYSLTDMNTEAFF
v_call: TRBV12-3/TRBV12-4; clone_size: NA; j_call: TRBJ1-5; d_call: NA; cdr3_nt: TGTGCCAGCAGTTCGTCGGGAGATCAGCCCCAGCATTTT; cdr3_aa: CASSSSGDQPQHF
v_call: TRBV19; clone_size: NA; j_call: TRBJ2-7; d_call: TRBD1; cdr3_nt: TGTGCCAGTAGTCAGGGGGACAGGTTGGGCGAGCAGTACTTC; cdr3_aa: CASSQGDRLGEQYF
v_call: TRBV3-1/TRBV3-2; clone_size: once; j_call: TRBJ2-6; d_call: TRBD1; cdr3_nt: TGTGCCAGCAGCTCCGGGACAGGACTCTCTGGGGCCAACGTCCTGACTTTC; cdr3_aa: CASSSGTGLSGANVLTF
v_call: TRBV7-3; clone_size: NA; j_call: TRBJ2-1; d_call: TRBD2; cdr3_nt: TGTGCCAGCAGCCTAGGACTAGCGGGACAAGATGAGCAGTTCTTC; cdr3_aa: CASSLGLAGQDEQFF
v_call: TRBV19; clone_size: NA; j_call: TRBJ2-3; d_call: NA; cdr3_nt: TGTGCCAGTAGTCAGACGTCGGGAGTCTTAGGCACAGATACGCAGTATTTT; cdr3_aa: CASSQTSGVLGTDTQYF
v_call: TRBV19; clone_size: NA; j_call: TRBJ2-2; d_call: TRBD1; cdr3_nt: TGTGCCAGTAGTTTTGGGACAGGGAACACCGGGGAGCTGTTTTTT; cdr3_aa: CASSFGTGNTGELFF
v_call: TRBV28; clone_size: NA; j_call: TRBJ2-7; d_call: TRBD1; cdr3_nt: TGTGCCAGCAGTGCGCCGGGACAGGAGAAATCCTACGAGCAGTACTTC; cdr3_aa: CASSAPGQEKSYEQYF
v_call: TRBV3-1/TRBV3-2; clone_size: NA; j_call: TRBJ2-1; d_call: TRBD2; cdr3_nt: TGTGCCAGCAGTCGACGGACTAGCGGGAGGAGCTCCTACAATGAGCAGTTCTTC; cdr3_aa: CASSRRTSGRSSYNEQFF
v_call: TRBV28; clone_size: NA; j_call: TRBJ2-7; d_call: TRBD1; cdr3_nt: TGTGCCAGCAGTACCCCGACAGGGTCCTACGAGCAGTACTTC; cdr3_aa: CASSTPTGSYEQYF
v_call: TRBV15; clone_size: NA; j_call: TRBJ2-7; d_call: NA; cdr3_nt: TGTGCCACCAAGCGGACGGGTAGCTCCTACGAGCAGTACTTC; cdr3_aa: CATKRTGSSYEQYF
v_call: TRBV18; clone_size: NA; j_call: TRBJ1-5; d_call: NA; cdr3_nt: TGTGCCAGCTCACCGACAGAAAATCAGCCCCAGCATTTT; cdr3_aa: CASSPTENQPQHF
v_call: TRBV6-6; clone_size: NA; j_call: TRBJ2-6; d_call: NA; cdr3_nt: TGTGCCAGCCGAGGGGGGGCCAACGTCCTGACTTTC; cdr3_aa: CASRGGANVLTF
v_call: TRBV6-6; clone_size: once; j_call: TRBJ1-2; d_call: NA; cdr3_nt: TGTGCCAGCGCCTACGGGGGGGGAAGGGGCTACACCTTC; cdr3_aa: CASAYGGGRGYTF
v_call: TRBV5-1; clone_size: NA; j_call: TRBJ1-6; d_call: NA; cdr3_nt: TGCGCCAGCGCCAGGCAGTATAATTCACCCCTCCACTTT; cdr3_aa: CASARQYNSPLHF
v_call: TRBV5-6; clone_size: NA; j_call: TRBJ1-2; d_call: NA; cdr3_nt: TGTGCCAGCAGCTTCGGGGGGGCGATTGGCTACACCTTC; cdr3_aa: CASSFGGAIGYTF
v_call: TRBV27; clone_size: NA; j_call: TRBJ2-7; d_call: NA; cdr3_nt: TGTGCCAGCCCCGTAGGTGAGCGAGGTAACTCCTACGAGCAGTACTTC; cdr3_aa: CASPVGERGNSYEQYF
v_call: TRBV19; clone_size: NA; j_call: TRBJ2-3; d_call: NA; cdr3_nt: TGTGCCAGTAGTATACAGGGGACGGGTACAGATACGCAGTATTTT; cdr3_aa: CASSIQGTGTDTQYF
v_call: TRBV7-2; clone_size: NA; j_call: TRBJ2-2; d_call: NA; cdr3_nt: TGTGCCAGCAGCACTCGCCTTGGAGTTTTGGGGGAGCTGTTTTTT; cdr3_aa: CASSTRLGVLGELFF
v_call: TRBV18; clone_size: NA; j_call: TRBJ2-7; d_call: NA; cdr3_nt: TGTGCCAGCTCACACACCACCTCGGGGAACTACGAGCAGTACTTC; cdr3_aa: CASSHTTSGNYEQYF
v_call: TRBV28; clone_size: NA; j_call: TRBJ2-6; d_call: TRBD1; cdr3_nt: TGTGCCAGCAGTATACCAGGGGGCCCTAGCTCTGGGGCCAACGTCCTGACTTTC; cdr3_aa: CASSIPGGPSSGANVLTF
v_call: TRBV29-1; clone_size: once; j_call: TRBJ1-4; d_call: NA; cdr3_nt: TGCAGCGTTCAAAGGGCCGGGGAACTGTTTTTT; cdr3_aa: CSVQRAGELFF
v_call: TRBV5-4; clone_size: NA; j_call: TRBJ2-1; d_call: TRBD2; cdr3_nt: TGTGCCAGCAGCGCAACCGGGACTAGGGATGAGCAGTTCTTC; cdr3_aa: CASSATGTRDEQFF
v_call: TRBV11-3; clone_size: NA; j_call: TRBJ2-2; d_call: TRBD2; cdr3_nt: TGTGCCAGCAGCTGGGGACTAGCGGGAGACGACACCGGGGAGCTGTTTTTT; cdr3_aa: CASSWGLAGDDTGELFF
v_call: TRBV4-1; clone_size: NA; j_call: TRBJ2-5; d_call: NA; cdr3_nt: TGCGCCAGCAGCCAAGATCCGCGCCAAGAGACCCAGTACTTC; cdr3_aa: CASSQDPRQETQYF
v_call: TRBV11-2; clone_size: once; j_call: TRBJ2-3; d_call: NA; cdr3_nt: TGTGCCAGCTCGGGGGATACGCAGTATTTT; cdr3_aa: CASSGDTQYF
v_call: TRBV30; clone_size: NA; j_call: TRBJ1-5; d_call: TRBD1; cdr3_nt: TGTGCCTATAACAGGGGTTACAATCAGCCCCAGCATTTT; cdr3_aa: CAYNRGYNQPQHF
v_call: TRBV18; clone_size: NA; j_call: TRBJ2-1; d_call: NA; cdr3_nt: TGTGCCAGCTCCCCAAACAACAGGGCCTCCTACAATGAGCAGTTCTTC; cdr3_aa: CASSPNNRASYNEQFF
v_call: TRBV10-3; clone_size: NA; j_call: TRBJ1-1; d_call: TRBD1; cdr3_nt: TGTGCCAGCCAGCAGACAGGGGCTGAAGCTTTCTTT; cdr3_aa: CASQQTGAEAFF
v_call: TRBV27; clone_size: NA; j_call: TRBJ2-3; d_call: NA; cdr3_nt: TGTGCCAGCAGTTTAGGACAGAGCACAGATACGCAGTATTTT; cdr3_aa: CASSLGQSTDTQYF
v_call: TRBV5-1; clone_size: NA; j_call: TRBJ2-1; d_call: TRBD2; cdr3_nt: TGCGCCAGCAGCTGGGACCAACGTGGACTAGCGGTTTTTATCTCCTACAATGAGCAGTTCTTC; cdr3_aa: CASSWDQRGLAVFISYNEQFF
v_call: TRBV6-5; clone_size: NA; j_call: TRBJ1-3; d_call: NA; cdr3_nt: TGTGCCAGCATGAGGGCGTTAGGTGGAAACACCATATATTTT; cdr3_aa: CASMRALGGNTIYF
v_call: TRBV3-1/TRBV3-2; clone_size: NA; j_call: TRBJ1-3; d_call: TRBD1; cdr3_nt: TGTGCCAGCAGCGGCACCTGGGACAGCTCTGGAAACACCATATATTTT; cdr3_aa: CASSGTWDSSGNTIYF
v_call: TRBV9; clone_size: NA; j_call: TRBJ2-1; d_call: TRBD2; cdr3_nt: TGTGCCAGCAGCGCAGCCGGGACTAGCTCTGAGCAGTTCTTC; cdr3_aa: CASSAAGTSSEQFF
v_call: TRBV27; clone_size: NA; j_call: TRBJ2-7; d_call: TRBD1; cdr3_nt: TGTGCCAGCCGTGGTGCACAGGGGAATTCCGAGCAGTACTTC; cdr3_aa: CASRGAQGNSEQYF
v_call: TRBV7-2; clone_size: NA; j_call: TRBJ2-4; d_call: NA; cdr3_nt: TGTGCCAGCAGCTTAGTGGTTGTGGGGCCGAACATTCAGTACTTC; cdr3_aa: CASSLVVVGPNIQYF
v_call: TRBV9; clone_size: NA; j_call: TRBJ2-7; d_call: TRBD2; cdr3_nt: TGTGCCAGCAGTTCCGGGAGGGCCGCTGACGAGCAGTACTTC; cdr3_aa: CASSSGRAADEQYF
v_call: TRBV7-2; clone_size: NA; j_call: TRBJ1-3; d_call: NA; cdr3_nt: TGTGCCAGCAGCCCGGATGGACAGAGGGCTGGAAACACCATATATTTT; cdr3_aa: CASSPDGQRAGNTIYF
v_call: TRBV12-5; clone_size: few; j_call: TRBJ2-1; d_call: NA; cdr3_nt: TGTGCTAGTGGGGACAGCAAGAATGAGCAGTTCTTC; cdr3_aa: CASGDSKNEQFF
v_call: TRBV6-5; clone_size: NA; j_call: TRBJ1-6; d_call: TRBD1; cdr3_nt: TGTGCCAGCAGGCGACAGGGGGATAATTCACCCCTCCACTTT; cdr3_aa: CASRRQGDNSPLHF
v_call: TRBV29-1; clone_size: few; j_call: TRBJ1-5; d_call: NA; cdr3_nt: TGCAGCGCAACTGGAGCGGACCCCAATCAGCCCCAGCATTTT; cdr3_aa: CSATGADPNQPQHF
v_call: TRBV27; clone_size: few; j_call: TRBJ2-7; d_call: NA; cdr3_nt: TGTGCCAGCAGTTTATCCCCTCGGGGGAGCTACGAGCAGTACTTC; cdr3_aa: CASSLSPRGSYEQYF
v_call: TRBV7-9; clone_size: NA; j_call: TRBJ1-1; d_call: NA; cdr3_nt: TGTGCCAGCAGCTTAGTTGCGGGGTTGCCTGAAGCTTTCTTT; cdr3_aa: CASSLVAGLPEAFF
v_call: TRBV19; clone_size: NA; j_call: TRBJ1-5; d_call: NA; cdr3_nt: TGTGCCAGTAGTATCGAACATTACAATCAGCCCCAGCATTTT; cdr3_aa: CASSIEHYNQPQHF
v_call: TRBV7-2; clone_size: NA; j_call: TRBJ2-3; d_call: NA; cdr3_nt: TGTGCCAGCAGCTTAGGTCCTAACACAGATACGCAGTATTTT; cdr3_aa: CASSLGPNTDTQYF
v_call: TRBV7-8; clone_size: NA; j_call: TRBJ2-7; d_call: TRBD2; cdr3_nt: TGTGCCAGCAGCCAGACTAGCGGGAGGGCCTATGTCCACGAGCAGTACTTC; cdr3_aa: CASSQTSGRAYVHEQYF
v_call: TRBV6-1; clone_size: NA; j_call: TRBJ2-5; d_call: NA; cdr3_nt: TGTGCCAGCAGTGAAGACATCTTGACTAGGGGGGGTAAAGAGACCCAGTACTTC; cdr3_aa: CASSEDILTRGGKETQYF
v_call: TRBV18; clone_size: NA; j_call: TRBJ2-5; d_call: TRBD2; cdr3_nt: TGTGCCAGCTCTAGCGGGATCGAGGAGACCCAGTACTTC; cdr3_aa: CASSSGIEETQYF
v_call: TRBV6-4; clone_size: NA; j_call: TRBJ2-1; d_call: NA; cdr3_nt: TGTGCCAGCAGTCCTCGGGGACTCTCGAGGGGTGAGCAGTTCTTC; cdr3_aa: CASSPRGLSRGEQFF
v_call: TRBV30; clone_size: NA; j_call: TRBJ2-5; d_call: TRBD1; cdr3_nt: TGTGCCTGGAGTAGAACAGGGGGATGGAAGACCCAGTACTTC; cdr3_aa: CAWSRTGGWKTQYF
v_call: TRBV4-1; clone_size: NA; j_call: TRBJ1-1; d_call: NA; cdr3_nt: TGCGCCAGCAGCCAAGATCAGGTTGGGACTGAAGCTTTCTTT; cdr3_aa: CASSQDQVGTEAFF
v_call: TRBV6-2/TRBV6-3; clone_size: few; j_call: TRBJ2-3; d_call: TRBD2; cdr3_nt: TGTGCCAGCAGTTACGGGACTAGCGGGAGATTAGATACGCAGTATTTT; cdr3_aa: CASSYGTSGRLDTQYF
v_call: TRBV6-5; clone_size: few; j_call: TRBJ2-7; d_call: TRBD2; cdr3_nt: TGTGCCAGCAGAGCGGGAGGCTCCTACGAGCAGTACTTC; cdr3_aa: CASRAGGSYEQYF
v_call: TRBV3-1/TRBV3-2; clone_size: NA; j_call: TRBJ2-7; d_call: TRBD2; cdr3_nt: TGTGCCAGCAGCCAAGCAGCGGGAGGGCCCTACGAGCAGTACTTC; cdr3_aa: CASSQAAGGPYEQYF
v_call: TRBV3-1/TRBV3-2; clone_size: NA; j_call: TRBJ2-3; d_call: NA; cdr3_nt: TGTGCCAGCAGCCTTGACAGGAGAAGGGCAGATACGCAGTATTTT; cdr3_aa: CASSLDRRRADTQYF